This TCR beta chain came from a study of CD8 T cells in ankylosing spondylitis. Study-level findings and limits: Matched ankylosing spondylitis synovial fluid reportedly contained a significantly enriched population of disease-linked clones. Some motif variants were previously reported in reactive arthritis synovial fluid and blood.

This clonotype came up many times. The antigen remains unidentified. One entry per CDR3 protein results from TCRdb running MiXCR on the 5' RACE reads. The repertoire includes 69,000 or so distinct CDR3 sequences, under 5.5% of them detected once, and 2.2% sits in the top ten. The CDR3 length is 15 residues. Looked up from germline, CDR1 is SGHAT and CDR2 is FQNNGV. V lost 5 bases to trimming and J lost 3 bases, with 14 bases between them. The sequenced sample consisted of blood, either unsorted or a sorted T cell fraction (not recorded which). This sequence was found in a male donor with ankylosing spondylitis or in good health (not recorded which). V and J are TRBV11-2 and TRBJ2-1; a possible D gene is TRBD1 (6 bases). The CDR3 DNA reads as TGTGCCAGCAGCCTCCAGGACAGTTTCTACAATGAGCAGTTCTTC. Its translation: CASSLQDSFYNEQFF. Using reference TRBV11-2 and TRBJ2-1 for the parts outside the CDR3, the full variable domain is EAGVAQSPRYKIIEKRQSVAFWCNPISGHATLYWYQQILGQGPKLLIQFQNNGVVDDSQLPKDRFSAERLKGVDSTLKIQPAKLEDSAVYLCASSLQDSFYNEQFFGPGTRLTVL.